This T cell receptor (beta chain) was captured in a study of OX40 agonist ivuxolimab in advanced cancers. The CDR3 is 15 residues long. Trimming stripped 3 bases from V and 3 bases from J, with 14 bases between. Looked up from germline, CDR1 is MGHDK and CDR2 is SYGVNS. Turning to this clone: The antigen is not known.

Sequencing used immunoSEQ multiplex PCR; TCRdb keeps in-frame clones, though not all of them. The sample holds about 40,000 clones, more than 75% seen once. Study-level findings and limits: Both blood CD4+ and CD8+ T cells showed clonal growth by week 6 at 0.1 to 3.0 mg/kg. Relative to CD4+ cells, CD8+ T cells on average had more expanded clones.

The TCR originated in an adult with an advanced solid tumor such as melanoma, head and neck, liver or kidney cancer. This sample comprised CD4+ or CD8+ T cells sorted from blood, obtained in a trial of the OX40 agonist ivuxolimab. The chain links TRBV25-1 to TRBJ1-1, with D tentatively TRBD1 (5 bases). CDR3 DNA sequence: TGTGCCAGCAGTGATCCGCCTCAAGGGGACACTGAAGCTTTCTTT. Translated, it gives CASSDPPQGDTEAFF.